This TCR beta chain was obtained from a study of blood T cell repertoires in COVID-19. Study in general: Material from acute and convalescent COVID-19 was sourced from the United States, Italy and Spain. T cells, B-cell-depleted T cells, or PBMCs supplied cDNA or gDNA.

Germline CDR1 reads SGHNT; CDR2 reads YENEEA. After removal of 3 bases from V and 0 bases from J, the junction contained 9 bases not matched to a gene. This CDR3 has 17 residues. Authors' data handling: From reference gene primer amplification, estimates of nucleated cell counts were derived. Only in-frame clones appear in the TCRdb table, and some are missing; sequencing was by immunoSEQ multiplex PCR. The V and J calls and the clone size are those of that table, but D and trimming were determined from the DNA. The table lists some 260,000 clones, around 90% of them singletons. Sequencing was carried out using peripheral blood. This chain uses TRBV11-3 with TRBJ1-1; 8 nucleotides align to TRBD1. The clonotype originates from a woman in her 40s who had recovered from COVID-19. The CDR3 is CASSLGRGRGMNTEAFF. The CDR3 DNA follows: TGTGCCAGCAGCTTGGGCAGGGGGCGAGGAATGAACACTGAAGCTTTCTTT. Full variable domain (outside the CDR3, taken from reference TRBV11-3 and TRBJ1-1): EAGVVQSPRYKIIEKKQPVAFWCNPISGHNTLYWYLQNLGQGPELLIRYENEEAVDDSQLPKDRFSAERLKGVDSTLKIQPAELGDSAVYLCASSLGRGRGMNTEAFFGQGTRLTVV.